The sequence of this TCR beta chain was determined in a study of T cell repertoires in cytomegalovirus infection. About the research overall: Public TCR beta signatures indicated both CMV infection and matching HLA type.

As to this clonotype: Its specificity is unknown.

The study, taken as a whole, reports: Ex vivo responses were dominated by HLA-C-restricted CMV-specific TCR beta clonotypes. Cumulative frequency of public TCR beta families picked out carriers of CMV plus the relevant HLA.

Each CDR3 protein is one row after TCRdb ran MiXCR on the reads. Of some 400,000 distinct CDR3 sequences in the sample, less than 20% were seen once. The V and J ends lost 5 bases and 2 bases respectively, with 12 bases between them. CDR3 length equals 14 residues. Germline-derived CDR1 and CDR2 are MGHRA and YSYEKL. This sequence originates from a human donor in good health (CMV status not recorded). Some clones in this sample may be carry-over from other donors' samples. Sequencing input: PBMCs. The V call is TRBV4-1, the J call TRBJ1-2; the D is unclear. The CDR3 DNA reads TGCGCCAGCAGCGCGTCTCGGGCGAACTATGGCTACACCTTC. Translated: CASSASRANYGYTF.